A selection of T cell receptor beta chains follows, all from one sample in a study of shared clonotypes between healthy human individuals. This table comes from immunoSEQ multiplex PCR, and its TCRdb copy is limited to in-frame clones, with some not included. The sample records about 1.1 million clones, 60% to 80% being singletons. Material for sequencing was memory CD4+ T cells from PBMCs. The receptors here all came from a man between 18 and 35 years old in good health. Some clones in this sample may be carry-over from other donors' samples. The CDR3 runs from the conserved cysteine through the conserved F or W. D genes are given only for firm matches. Clone sizes are given selectively: once, few, many, or a class where the clone is expanded.

J gene: TRBJ1-2; clone size: .; V gene: TRBV7-2; D gene: TRBD1; CDR3 DNA: TGTGCCAGCAACACCCCGACAGGGAACTATGGCTACACCTTC; CDR3 protein: CASNTPTGNYGYTF
J gene: TRBJ2-2; clone size: .; V gene: TRBV5-1; D gene: TRBD1; CDR3 DNA: TGCGCCAGCAGCAACTCAGGGGGCGCCACCGGGGAGCTGTTTTTT; CDR3 protein: CASSNSGGATGELFF
J gene: TRBJ1-1; clone size: few; V gene: TRBV27; D gene: .; CDR3 DNA: TGTGCCAGCAGTCAATCCGGGACGGCCATGAACACTGAAGCTTTCTTT; CDR3 protein: CASSQSGTAMNTEAFF
J gene: TRBJ2-1; clone size: .; V gene: TRBV29-1; D gene: .; CDR3 DNA: TGCAGCGTCGCCAGAACAACAAACAATGAGCAGTTCTTC; CDR3 protein: CSVARTTNNEQFF
J gene: TRBJ2-2; clone size: once; V gene: TRBV5-1; D gene: TRBD2; CDR3 DNA: TGCGCCAGCAGCCCAGGGACTAGCGGGAGAACCGGGGAGCTGTTTTTT; CDR3 protein: CASSPGTSGRTGELFF
J gene: TRBJ1-1; clone size: .; V gene: TRBV6-5; D gene: TRBD1; CDR3 DNA: TGTGCCAGCAGTGCGGGACAGATTGCTTTCTTT; CDR3 protein: CASSAGQIAFF
J gene: TRBJ1-6; clone size: .; V gene: TRBV5-6; D gene: TRBD1; CDR3 DNA: TGTGCCAGTAAGGGACAGGGAGGAACCCCCCTCCACTTT; CDR3 protein: CASKGQGGTPLHF
J gene: TRBJ2-4; clone size: .; V gene: TRBV13; D gene: .; CDR3 DNA: TGTGCCAGCAGCTTATTAGGGGCCAAAAACATTCAGTACTTC; CDR3 protein: CASSLLGAKNIQYF
J gene: TRBJ1-2; clone size: few; V gene: TRBV7-3; D gene: .; CDR3 DNA: TGTGCCAGCAGCTTGCGGGGCTACGGCTATGGCTACACCTTC; CDR3 protein: CASSLRGYGYGYTF
J gene: TRBJ2-2; clone size: .; V gene: TRBV6-5; D gene: TRBD2; CDR3 DNA: TGTGCCAGCACCCGGCAGGGTAGCGGGAGGGGAGAGCTGTTTTTT; CDR3 protein: CASTRQGSGRGELFF
J gene: TRBJ2-1; clone size: .; V gene: TRBV28; D gene: TRBD2; CDR3 DNA: TGTGCCAGCACGGAGCGAGCGGGGAGCTCCTACAATGAGCAGTTCTTC; CDR3 protein: CASTERAGSSYNEQFF
J gene: TRBJ2-3; clone size: .; V gene: TRBV4-1; D gene: .; CDR3 DNA: TGCGCCAGCAGCACGACCCGGAGCACAGATACGCAGTATTTT; CDR3 protein: CASSTTRSTDTQYF
J gene: TRBJ2-3; clone size: .; V gene: TRBV27; D gene: TRBD1; CDR3 DNA: TGTGCCAGCAGACCCCGGGACAGGGGTTCGAGTACGCAGTATTTT; CDR3 protein: CASRPRDRGSSTQYF
J gene: TRBJ1-3; clone size: .; V gene: TRBV11-2; D gene: .; CDR3 DNA: TGTGCCAGCAGCTCCGGGGGAAACACCATATATTTT; CDR3 protein: CASSSGGNTIYF
J gene: TRBJ2-2; clone size: .; V gene: TRBV11-3; D gene: TRBD1; CDR3 DNA: TGTGCCAGCAGACTACAGGGGGGCACCGGGGAGCTGTTTTTT; CDR3 protein: CASRLQGGTGELFF
J gene: TRBJ2-1; clone size: .; V gene: TRBV6-6; D gene: .; CDR3 DNA: TGTGCCACCTGCGCCACTAGCTACGCCTACAATGAGCAGTTCTTC; CDR3 protein: CATCATSYAYNEQFF
J gene: TRBJ2-7; clone size: .; V gene: TRBV5-1; D gene: TRBD1; CDR3 DNA: TGCGCCAGCAGCGGGCGGACAGGGAATATTGTATCCTACGAGCAGTACTTC; CDR3 protein: CASSGRTGNIVSYEQYF
J gene: TRBJ2-3; clone size: .; V gene: TRBV20-1; D gene: .; CDR3 DNA: TGCAGTGGGAGGGAGACAGATACGCAGTATTTT; CDR3 protein: CSGRETDTQYF
J gene: TRBJ1-2; clone size: .; V gene: TRBV28; D gene: .; CDR3 DNA: TGTGCCAGCACCCCTCGGAGCAGGACACGCTACACCTTC; CDR3 protein: CASTPRSRTRYTF
J gene: TRBJ2-2; clone size: once; V gene: TRBV9; D gene: .; CDR3 DNA: TGTGCCAGCAGCGTAGAAGGGAGGCCCACCGGGGAGCTGTTTTTT; CDR3 protein: CASSVEGRPTGELFF
J gene: TRBJ2-7; clone size: .; V gene: TRBV30; D gene: .; CDR3 DNA: TGTGCCTGGAGCCGTAAGGGAATTGACCTACGAGTGCAGTACTTC; CDR3 protein: CAWSRKGIDLRVQYF
J gene: TRBJ2-5; clone size: .; V gene: TRBV5-5; D gene: TRBD1; CDR3 DNA: TGTGCCAGCAGCTCCGGGGACAGCCAGAGAGAGACCCAGTACTTC; CDR3 protein: CASSSGDSQRETQYF
J gene: TRBJ2-7; clone size: .; V gene: TRBV6-6; D gene: .; CDR3 DNA: TGTGCCAGCAGTTACGGGGCGGGGTACGAGCAGTACTTC; CDR3 protein: CASSYGAGYEQYF
J gene: TRBJ2-7; clone size: many; V gene: TRBV6-5; D gene: .; CDR3 DNA: TGTGCCAGCAGTAACGGGGGAGACAGGGCCTACGAGCAGTACTTC; CDR3 protein: CASSNGGDRAYEQYF
J gene: TRBJ2-1; clone size: once; V gene: TRBV2; D gene: .; CDR3 DNA: TGTGCCAGCAACCCGACGGCTGAGCAGTTCTTC; CDR3 protein: CASNPTAEQFF
J gene: TRBJ2-7; clone size: .; V gene: TRBV9; D gene: TRBD2; CDR3 DNA: TGTGCCAGCAGCGTAGGGTTAGCGGGAGTCTGGGAGCAGTACTTC; CDR3 protein: CASSVGLAGVWEQYF
J gene: TRBJ2-1; clone size: .; V gene: TRBV9; D gene: TRBD2; CDR3 DNA: TGTGCCAGCAGCGTAGCGCCAGCGGGAGGCTTGGGGGAGCAGTTCTTC; CDR3 protein: CASSVAPAGGLGEQFF
J gene: TRBJ2-3; clone size: .; V gene: TRBV5-4; D gene: TRBD2; CDR3 DNA: TGTGCCAGCAGCTTACTAGCGGGGACCACAGATACGCAGTATTTT; CDR3 protein: CASSLLAGTTDTQYF
J gene: TRBJ1-5; clone size: .; V gene: TRBV4-1; D gene: .; CDR3 DNA: TGCGCCAGCAGCCAAGGGTGGCGCGGTCAGCCCCAGCATTTT; CDR3 protein: CASSQGWRGQPQHF
J gene: TRBJ2-7; clone size: .; V gene: TRBV28; D gene: TRBD1; CDR3 DNA: TGTGCCATCCGGGACAGCTCCTACGAGCAGTACTTC; CDR3 protein: CAIRDSSYEQYF
J gene: TRBJ1-3; clone size: .; V gene: TRBV4-1; D gene: .; CDR3 DNA: TGCGCCAGCAGCCGAGAAAACAGGGTTTCAGGAAACACCATATATTTT; CDR3 protein: CASSRENRVSGNTIYF
J gene: TRBJ2-1; clone size: few; V gene: TRBV6-5; D gene: TRBD2; CDR3 DNA: TGTGCCAGCAGGACTAGCGGGAGTTGGTACAATGAGCAGTTCTTC; CDR3 protein: CASRTSGSWYNEQFF
J gene: TRBJ1-5; clone size: few; V gene: TRBV28; D gene: .; CDR3 DNA: TGTGCCAGCAGTGTAGATAGCAATCAGCCCCAGCATTTT; CDR3 protein: CASSVDSNQPQHF
J gene: TRBJ1-3; clone size: .; V gene: TRBV9; D gene: .; CDR3 DNA: TGTGCCAGCAGCGTAGCGGGGGCAGGGTCAGCCTCTGGAAACACCATATATTTT; CDR3 protein: CASSVAGAGSASGNTIYF
J gene: TRBJ2-2; clone size: few; V gene: TRBV2; D gene: TRBD2; CDR3 DNA: TGTGCCAGCCGTCCAAGCGGGGCAAACACCGGGGAGCTGTTTTTT; CDR3 protein: CASRPSGANTGELFF
J gene: TRBJ2-5; clone size: .; V gene: TRBV5-1; D gene: .; CDR3 DNA: TGCGCCAGCAGCTTGGCCGGGGGTCCGGAGACCCAGTACTTC; CDR3 protein: CASSLAGGPETQYF